This TCR beta chain was retrieved from a study of T cells in localized non-small cell lung cancer (dated by TCRdb to the early 2020s). In the study overall: T cell repertoires of 200 to 250 early-stage NSCLC patients were analyzed, with tumors being compared against uninvolved tumor-adjacent lungs. The cohort was made up of around 250 treatment-naive NSCLC patients whose localized lung tumors had been resected. A mean age of approximately 70 years was recorded for the NSCLC patients, of whom some 130 were male and about a hundred were female.

At diagnosis, peripheral blood, uninvolved tumor-adjacent lung and tumor were collected and stored as a combination of fresh-frozen and FFPE material. For TCR repertoire profiling, blood samples were analyzed in the form of peripheral blood mononuclear cells. The immunoSEQ Assay was used to sequence TCR beta CDR3 regions from DNA. The authors' analysis ran thus. T cell density was computed as TCR beta template counts normalized to usable DNA estimated by amplifying housekeeping genes. Richness was estimated with the preseqR package, extrapolating to 400,000 templates for PBMC samples and 120,000 templates for tissue samples. Clonality was calculated as one minus Pielou's evenness. Tissue-enriched TCRs were identified by differential abundance testing using productive amino-acid clonotypes, minimum total count 5 and alpha 0.1. The Jaccard Index and the Morisita Overlap Index were used to measure how much the repertoires overlapped between compartments. TCR beta CDR3s were clustered by GLIPH together with public tetramer-defined viral CDR3s, and at least three viral sequences plus V-gene enrichment were required for viral motifs. In its TCRdb copy, this immuneACCESS table keeps in-frame sequences only and misses some clones. Where compared with another copy, unresolved V genes explain less than half of these, and the others have no known cause. D and trimming come from the DNA, and the V and J calls and clone size come from that table. Counted in this sample were roughly 84,000 clones; 88% of them appeared once. Jointly, the top ten make up approximately 22% of the sample.

V is pared back by 4 bases and J by 1 base, with 11 bases lying between the germline termini. The CDR3 contains 15 residues, cysteine and phenylalanine counted. Here the CDR3 DNA is all that survives: 45 bases in frame from base 1. The germline V gene (reference sequence) gives CDR1 as SGHNT and CDR2 as YYREEE. This clone was observed a handful of times. Its cognate antigen has yet to be identified. Base-call qualities are not available, and no considerably larger clone is one nucleotide away. Results the study describes overall, beyond this receptor: The highest T cell clonality was observed in uninvolved tumor-adjacent lung, where clonality exceeded that of tumor, suggesting that antigenic responses were more focused in uninvolved tumor-adjacent lung. Higher blood T cell density associated with longer overall survival, while higher adjacent-lung clonality associated with shorter survival. Because multi-region tumor sequencing was not done, intratumor heterogeneity could not be ruled out. Of the top 100 tumor clones, a median of 57 were detected in paired uninvolved adjacent lung; roughly 26 were also among that lung's top 100. Because the study design was exploratory, TCR variables were selected using unadjusted p-values without false-discovery rate correction.

The receptor was isolated from a woman aged 40-70 years with stage I squamous cell lung carcinoma. Material: peripheral blood, obtained before any cancer treatment. The chain uses TRBV5-4 and TRBJ2-2; the D segment could be TRBD1, given 6 matching bases. The sequence in DNA is TGTGCCAGCAGCGTGGGGGCAGGGAACACCGGGGAGCTGTTTTTT. The resulting protein is CASSVGAGNTGELFF.